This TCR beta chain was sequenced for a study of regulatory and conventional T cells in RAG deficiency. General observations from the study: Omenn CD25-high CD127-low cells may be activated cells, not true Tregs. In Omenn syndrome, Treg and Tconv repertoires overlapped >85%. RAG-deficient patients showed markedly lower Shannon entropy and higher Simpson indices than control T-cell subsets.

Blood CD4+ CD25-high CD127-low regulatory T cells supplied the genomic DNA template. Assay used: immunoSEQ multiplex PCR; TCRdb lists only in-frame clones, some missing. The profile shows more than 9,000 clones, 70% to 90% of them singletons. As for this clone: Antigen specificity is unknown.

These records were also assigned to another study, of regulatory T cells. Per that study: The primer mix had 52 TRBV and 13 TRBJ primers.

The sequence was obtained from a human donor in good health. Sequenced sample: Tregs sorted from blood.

The CDR3 protein is CASSIGLAGGPDTQYF. The CDR3 nucleotides read TGTGCCAGTAGTATCGGCCTAGCGGGAGGGCCAGATACGCAGTATTTT. V is TRBV19 and J is TRBJ2-3, with 12 bases fitting TRBD2. The CDR3 runs 16 residues. Germline-derived CDR1 and CDR2 are LNHDA and SQIVND (reference sequence). V lost 3 bases, J lost 4 bases, and 5 bases stayed unmatched.